One and the same sample provided the 29 T cell receptor beta chains below, sequenced in a study of T cell clones after liver transplantation. The repertoire was sequenced with immunoSEQ multiplex PCR; TCRdb's copy has only in-frame clones and lacks some. The sample lists some 80,000 clones; 84% were seen once. Material: CD4+ T cells from blood, obtained 48 months after liver transplant. These receptors were obtained from a human patient who received a liver transplant. The T cells may come from the graft donor.

This chain connects TRBV6-6 to TRBJ1-6, with 7 bases identical to TRBD1. Germline V gene data show CDR1 as MNHNY and CDR2 as SVGAGI (reference sequence). CDR3 length equals 15 residues. The junction had 4 bases not matched to a gene; V was cut back by 0 bases and J by 8 bases. CDR3 sequence reads: CASSYSRDRYSPLHF. As DNA, the CDR3 is TGTGCCAGCAGTTACTCACGGGACAGATATTCACCCCTCCACTTT.

V gene TRBV11-2 combines with J gene TRBJ2-1; 7 nucleotides align to TRBD2. The CDR3 has 15 residues. The germline V gene has CDR1 SGHAT and CDR2 FQNNGV. V trimming: 8 bases; J trimming: 5 bases; junction bases outside the gene matches: 12. The CDR3 nucleotides are TGTGCCAGCGGCCTTCGGGAGCGGGGTGACAATGAGCAGTTCTTC. This sequence encodes CASGLRERGDNEQFF.

CDR3 residues: CAWNRGAAYNEQFF. CDR3 coding DNA: TGTGCCTGGAACCGGGGGGCGGCTTACAATGAGCAGTTCTTC. The V call is TRBV30, the J call TRBJ2-1; D may be TRBD2 (7 bases). CDR3 length: 14 amino acids. Germline CDR1 is GTSNPN and CDR2 is SVGIG (reference sequence). Trimming removed 4 bases from V and 4 bases from J, with 14 bases in between.

The rearrangement links TRBV19 to TRBJ1-2; 7 positions agree with TRBD1. The CDR3 covers 13 residues. The germline V gene has CDR1 LNHDA and CDR2 SQIVND (reference sequence). The V gene end was trimmed by 5 bases and the J gene end by 4 bases; junction bases not matched to a gene: 4. CDR3 nucleotide sequence: TGTGCCAGTAGTCACGACAGGGTCTATGGCTACACCTTC. Translating it yields CASSHDRVYGYTF.

This clone was seen a single time. The chain recombines TRBV18 with TRBJ2-1; D possibly corresponds to TRBD1 (5 bases). Germline V gives CDR1 KGHSH, CDR2 LQKENI. This CDR3 has 16 amino acids. Trimming cost V 2 bases and J 0 bases, with 11 bases left between them. The chain's CDR3 is CASSPGHRSSYNEQFF. The CDR3 bases are TGTGCCAGCTCACCAGGACACCGCAGCTCCTACAATGAGCAGTTCTTC. Full variable domain (rest looked up from reference TRBV18 and TRBJ2-1): NAGVMQNPRHLVRRRGQEARLRCSPMKGHSHVYWYRQLPEEGLKFMVYLQKENIIDESGMPKERFSAEFPKEGPSILRIQQVVRGDSAAYFCASSPGHRSSYNEQFFGPGTRLTVL.

This clone was detected a few times. CDR3 sequence reads: CASSPGTGLNYGYTF. The CDR3 DNA reads TGTGCCAGCAGCCCCGGGACAGGGTTAAACTATGGCTACACCTTC. The chain carries TRBV9 and TRBJ1-2, with 9 bases that match TRBD1. Germline V CDR1 and CDR2: SGDLS, YYNGEE. V trimming: 4 bases; J trimming: 2 bases; junction bases outside the gene matches: 6. The CDR3 is made up of 15 amino acids. Combining the CDR3 with reference TRBV9 and TRBJ1-2 gives the whole variable domain DSGVTQTPKHLITATGQRVTLRCSPRSGDLSVYWYQQSLDQGLQFLIQYYNGEERAKGNILERFSAQQFPDLHSELNLSSLELGDSALYFCASSPGTGLNYGYTFGSGTRLTVV.

The count of this clone is one. The rearrangement joins TRBV28 to TRBJ2-3; 9 nucleotides match TRBD2. The CDR3 is made up of 17 amino acids. Per germline, CDR1 MDHEN and CDR2 SYDVKM. V lost 4 bases to trimming and J lost 2 bases; unmatched junction nucleotides: 10. CDR3 sequence reads: CASSSPFGLATTDTQYF. In DNA, the CDR3 is TGTGCCAGCAGTTCACCCTTCGGACTAGCGACCACAGATACGCAGTATTTT.

The chain has TRBV5-1 and TRBJ2-3; a weak D match, TRBD2 (6 bases). V was shortened by 3 bases and J by 4 bases, with 12 bases between the two germline ends. Germline lookup yields CDR1 SGHRS and CDR2 YFSETQ. The CDR3 is 14 amino acids. CDR3 sequence (DNA): TGCGCCAGCAGCTGGGACTGGATCTCAGATACGCAGTATTTT. Its protein product is CASSWDWISDTQYF.

The gene calls are TRBV6-5 and TRBJ2-1, with 7 bases that match TRBD2. This CDR3 comprises 15 residues. V dropped 0 bases and J dropped 7; count of bases not matched to a gene: 6. CDR1 and CDR2 (germline): MNHEY, SVGAGI. Here the CDR3 DNA reads TGTGCCAGCAGTTACTCTTGGGCTAGCGGAAATGAGCAGTTCTTC. Translating gives CASSYSWASGNEQFF.

The chain combines TRBV6-5 with TRBJ1-5; D not certain. This CDR3 contains 13 residues. Trimming took off 7 bases at V and 4 bases at J, with 11 bases between the two ends. CDR1 and CDR2 (germline): MNHEY, SVGAGI. The CDR3 DNA is TGTGCCAGCACTCAGAGTCTGAATCAGCCCCAGCATTTT. Encoded protein: CASTQSLNQPQHF.

In this sample, this clone turned up a few times. The rearrangement joins TRBV7-9 to TRBJ1-1, with a tentative D call TRBD1 (5 bases). Germline CDR1 and CDR2: SEHNR and FQNEAQ (reference sequence). V lost 5 bases, J lost 9 bases, and 13 bases lay in between. The CDR3 totals 12 residues. CDR3 nucleotides: TGTGCCAGCAGCCCGACCGGGGCAAAAGCTTTCTTT. Translating gives CASSPTGAKAFF.

CDR3 region: CASTANTGELFF. DNA for the CDR3: TGTGCCAGCACAGCGAACACCGGGGAGCTGTTTTTT. The V gene is TRBV27, the J gene TRBJ2-2; unclear D gene. Germline values: CDR1 MNHEY, CDR2 SMNVEV (reference sequence). This CDR3 has 12 amino acids. Trimming cost V 7 bases and J 0 bases, with 3 bases left between them.

The chain joins TRBV7-6 to TRBJ2-3, with TRBD2 matching over 10 bases. V dropped 5 bases and J dropped 0; count of bases not matched to a gene: 5. CDR3 length: 16 amino acids. The germline CDR1 and CDR2 sequences are SGHVS and FNYEAQ. The CDR3 DNA reads TGTGCCAGCAGCGCAACTAGCGGGGTTAGCACAGATACGCAGTATTTT. Its protein product is CASSATSGVSTDTQYF.

This rearrangement joins TRBV19 to TRBJ2-7, with a tentative D call TRBD2 (5 bases). CDR1 LNHDA and CDR2 SQIVND come from the germline V gene (reference sequence). This CDR3 is built from 15 residues. The V gene lost 6 bases and the J gene lost 0 bases, with 15 bases spanning the gap. The CDR3 spells CASRISSRSSYEQYF. DNA of the CDR3: TGTGCCAGTAGAATCTCTAGCCGGAGCTCCTACGAGCAGTACTTC.

In its sample, this clone was seen once. The rearrangement uses TRBV7-3 and TRBJ2-3; possibly TRBD1 or TRBD2 for D (5 bases each). The CDR3 consists of 16 residues. With 2 bases removed from V and 1 base from J, the gap between germline ends came to 13 bases. Germline values: CDR1 SGHTA, CDR2 FQGTGA. CDR3 DNA sequence: TGTGCCAGCAGCTTATGGGCTAGAGGGGGCACAGATACGCAGTATTTT. It translates to CASSLWARGGTDTQYF.

The chain uses TRBV5-6 and TRBJ2-3; 7 bases map to TRBD2. After removal of 1 base from V and 4 bases from J, the junction contained 9 bases not matched to a gene. Germline lookup yields CDR1 SGHDT and CDR2 YYEEEE. The CDR3 runs 16 residues. CDR3: CASSLFWGRGADTQYF. CDR3 sequence (DNA): TGTGCCAGCAGCTTGTTCTGGGGGAGGGGCGCAGATACGCAGTATTTT.

This clone appeared a single time. The genes are TRBV9 and TRBJ2-7; D unclear. The germline V gene encodes CDR1 SGDLS and CDR2 YYNGEE. Trimming left V 4 bases short and J 1 base short, with 6 bases between. This CDR3 contains 12 residues. The CDR3 is CASSRDSYEQYF. DNA for the CDR3: TGTGCCAGCAGCAGGGATTCCTACGAGCAGTACTTC. Full variable domain (missing parts from reference TRBV9 and TRBJ2-7): DSGVTQTPKHLITATGQRVTLRCSPRSGDLSVYWYQQSLDQGLQFLIQYYNGEERAKGNILERFSAQQFPDLHSELNLSSLELGDSALYFCASSRDSYEQYFGPGTRLTVT.

The chain carries TRBV4-1 and TRBJ2-5; D may correspond to TRBD1 or TRBD2 (5 bases each). The germline gives CDR1 MGHRA, CDR2 YSYEKL. CDR3 length: 14 residues. V lost 1 base and J 4 bases, leaving 10 bases between the germline ends. The CDR3 region has the DNA TGCGCCAGCAGCCAAGGCTCAGGGAGAGAGACCCAGTACTTC. Translation gives CASSQGSGRETQYF.

This rearrangement joins TRBV18 to TRBJ1-4; D is perhaps TRBD1 (6 bases). The germline V gene has CDR1 KGHSH and CDR2 LQKENI. The CDR3 extends over 15 amino acids. With 4 bases removed from V and 3 bases from J, the gap between germline ends came to 12 bases. The CDR3 region is CASSLSDRSNEKLFF. CDR3 sequence (DNA): TGTGCCAGCTCACTCTCCGACAGGTCTAATGAAAAACTGTTTTTT.

V and J are TRBV11-2 and TRBJ2-5; maybe TRBD2 (6 bases). This CDR3 has 14 amino acids. Between the trimmed V and J ends, which lost 3 bases and 6 bases, there was a span of 14 bases. Germline V gene sequence: CDR1 SGHAT, CDR2 FQNNGV. CDR3 bases: TGTGCCAGCAGCTTCCCGGAGGGTAGACAGACCCAGTACTTC. It specifies CASSFPEGRQTQYF.

The chain carries TRBV9 and TRBJ2-3; D perhaps matches TRBD2 (7 bases). CDR1 SGDLS and CDR2 YYNGEE come from the germline V gene. The CDR3 runs to 18 residues. The V and J ends lost 2 bases and 5 bases respectively, with 24 bases between them. The CDR3 DNA follows: TGTGCCAGCAGCGTCACCGACGGGGGGCGCCTCTTCGAAGATACGCAGTATTTT. Translated: CASSVTDGGRLFEDTQYF.

This clone appeared a single time. V and J are TRBV7-3 and TRBJ2-7; D is uncertain. CDR1 and CDR2 (germline): SGHTA, FQGTGA. The germline V and J ends were trimmed by 1 base and 7 bases, with 11 bases remaining between them. The CDR3 totals 13 residues. As DNA, the CDR3 is TGTGCCAGCAGCTTAAGGCCCCGAGAGGAGCAGTACTTC. Amino acids: CASSLRPREEQYF.

This clone was detected only once. The gene calls are TRBV5-6 and TRBJ1-3; a weak D match, TRBD1 (5 bases). V was shortened by 4 bases and J by 4 bases, with 15 bases between the two germline ends. There are 15 residues in the CDR3. CDR1 and CDR2 (germline): SGHDT, YYEEEE. Here the CDR3 reads CASSRDPGEGNTIYF. The DNA of the CDR3 is TGTGCCAGCAGCAGGGACCCCGGGGAAGGAAACACCATATATTTT.

The chain joins TRBV5-5 to TRBJ2-7; unclear D gene. This CDR3 region has 11 residues. Germline loops: CDR1 SGHKS, CDR2 YYEKEE (reference sequence). V lost 5 bases to trimming and J lost 2 bases, with 5 bases between them. Here the CDR3 reads CASRTTYEQYF. The CDR3 DNA follows: TGTGCCAGCAGGACAACCTACGAGCAGTACTTC. Full variable domain (missing parts from reference TRBV5-5 and TRBJ2-7): DAGVTQSPTHLIKTRGQQVTLRCSPISGHKSVSWYQQVLGQGPQFIFQYYEKEERGRGNFPDRFSARQFPNYSSELNVNALLLGDSALYLCASRTTYEQYFGPGTRLTVT.

This clone has only a few counts. The genes are TRBV19 and TRBJ1-6, with TRBD1 matching over 7 bases. Germline V gene lookup returns CDR1 LNHDA and CDR2 SQIVND (reference sequence). The length of the CDR3 is 14 residues. J was trimmed by 7 bases and V by 7 bases; bases with no gene match: 7. This CDR3 is CASTLRQGNSPLHF. The CDR3, as DNA: TGTGCCAGTACCCTCCGACAGGGCAATTCACCCCTCCACTTT.

The chain uses TRBV6-5 and TRBJ2-3, with 9 bases identical to TRBD1. This CDR3 is built from 13 residues. CDR1 and CDR2 from the germline V gene are MNHEY and SVGAGI. V was pared by 2 bases and J by 9 bases, with 3 bases of the junction left unmatched. The CDR3 region is CASSYPGQGTQYF. CDR3 nucleotides: TGTGCCAGCAGTTACCCTGGACAGGGGACGCAGTATTTT.

CDR3 in DNA: TGTGCCAGTAGTATAGGAGGTCAGGGGACCGGGGAGCTGTTTTTT. It is translated as CASSIGGQGTGELFF. This chain joins TRBV19 and TRBJ2-2, with a weak D call TRBD1 (6 bases). Germline lookup yields CDR1 LNHDA and CDR2 SQIVND (reference sequence). V lost 1 base, J lost 5 bases, and 11 bases lay in between. The length of the CDR3 is 15 residues.

The gene calls are TRBV7-9 and TRBJ2-3; D gene ambiguous. The CDR3 is 11 amino acids. The germline CDR1 and CDR2 sequences are SEHNR and FQNEAQ (reference sequence). The germline V and J ends were trimmed by 4 bases and 8 bases, with 7 bases remaining between them. CDR3 DNA: TGTGCCAGCAGCTCTTTGGTTACGCAGTATTTT. It yields the protein CASSSLVTQYF. Looking up the rest from reference TRBV7-9 and TRBJ2-3 gives the full variable domain: DTGVSQNPRHKITKRGQNVTFRCDPISEHNRLYWYRQTLGQGPEFLTYFQNEAQLEKSRLLSDRFSAERPKGSFSTLEIQRTEQGDSAMYLCASSSLVTQYFGPGTRLTVL.

The rearrangement links TRBV5-1 to TRBJ2-5, with 10 bases fitting TRBD2. The V and J ends lost 7 bases and 0 bases, in that order; junction bases with no gene match: 6. The CDR3 length is 15 residues. In germline, CDR1 is SGHRS, CDR2 YFSETQ. The CDR3 DNA reads TGCGCCAGCGCGAGGACTAGCGGAAACCAAGAGACCCAGTACTTC. As protein: CASARTSGNQETQYF.